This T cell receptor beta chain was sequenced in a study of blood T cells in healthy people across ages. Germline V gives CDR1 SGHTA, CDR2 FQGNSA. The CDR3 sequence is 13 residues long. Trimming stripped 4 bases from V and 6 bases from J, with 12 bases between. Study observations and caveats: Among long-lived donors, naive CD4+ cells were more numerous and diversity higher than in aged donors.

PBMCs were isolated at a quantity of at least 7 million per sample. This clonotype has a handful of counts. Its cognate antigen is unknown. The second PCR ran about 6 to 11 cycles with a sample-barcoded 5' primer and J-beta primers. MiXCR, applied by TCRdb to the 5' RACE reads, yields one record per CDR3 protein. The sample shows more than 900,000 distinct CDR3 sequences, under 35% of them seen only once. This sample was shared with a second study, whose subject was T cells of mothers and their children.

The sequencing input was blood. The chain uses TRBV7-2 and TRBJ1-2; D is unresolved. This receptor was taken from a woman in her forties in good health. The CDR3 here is CASSSRALDGYTF. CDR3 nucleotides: TGTGCCAGCAGCTCCCGGGCACTCGATGGCTACACCTTC.